This is a list of T cell receptor beta chains from one sample in a study of STAT5B mutations in CD4+ large granular lymphocyte leukemia. Produced via immunoSEQ multiplex PCR; TCRdb's table is partial and in-frame only. The sample lists about 26,000 clones; roughly 79% were seen once. The sample was CD4+ T cells from blood buffy coats. The source of these receptors is a human donor in good health. CDR3s include the opening cysteine and the closing phenylalanine or tryptophan. A D gene is named only where the DNA matches it firmly. Clone size, where shown, is once, few, many, or a class for clones that have expanded.

d_call	clone_size	j_call	v_call	cdr3_nt	cdr3_aa
TRBD1	.	TRBJ2-3	TRBV6-5	TGTGCCGGAAACCGGGACAGGAGCACAGATACGCAGTATTTT	CAGNRDRSTDTQYF
.	.	TRBJ1-1	TRBV6-1	TGTGCCAGCAGTGAGGCCACTGAAGCTTTCTTT	CASSEATEAFF
.	few	TRBJ1-1	TRBV27	TGTGCCAGCAGTTTTAGTAGGGGGACTGAAGCTTTCTTT	CASSFSRGTEAFF
.	.	TRBJ1-1	TRBV6-4	TGTGCCAGCAGTGAACTCTCGAGCACTGAAGCTTTCTTT	CASSELSSTEAFF
.	.	TRBJ2-2	TRBV16	TGTGCCAGCAGTGGGACGGTCACCGGGGAGCTGTTTTTT	CASSGTVTGELFF
.	.	TRBJ1-3	TRBV4-2	TGTGCCAGCAGCCAAGAAGGGAGAGCTGGAAACACCATATATTTT	CASSQEGRAGNTIYF
.	.	TRBJ1-2	TRBV5-4	TGTGCCAGCAGCTTGGGACAAAACATCAACTATGGCTACACCTTC	CASSLGQNINYGYTF
TRBD1	once	TRBJ1-2	TRBV5-1	TGCGCCAGCAGCTTGGGGGACAGGGTCTATGGCTACACCTTC	CASSLGDRVYGYTF
.	.	TRBJ1-3	TRBV7-5	TGTGTCAGAAGGGCTATCGTGGGAAACACCATATATTTT	CVRRAIVGNTIYF
.	.	TRBJ1-2	TRBV4-1	TGCGCCAGCAGCCAAGAAATGTTGGTACAGTCGGGTGGCTACACCTTC	CASSQEMLVQSGGYTF
.	.	TRBJ2-1	TRBV5-1	TGCGCCAGCAGCTTAGGCACCGCGACAATCAACAATGAGCAGTTCTTC	CASSLGTATINNEQFF
.	.	TRBJ1-1	TRBV10-3	TGTGCCATCAGTGTTTCAGGGAACACTGAAGCTTTCTTT	CAISVSGNTEAFF
.	.	TRBJ2-5	TRBV7-7	TGTGCTAGCAGCTTAGCGAGTTCGGGGTGGGAGACCCAGTACTTC	CASSLASSGWETQYF